This T cell receptor beta chain was sequenced during a study of CD8 T cells in ankylosing spondylitis. Study-level points and caveats: Researchers report that disease-linked clones proved CD8+ and relatively rare in peripheral blood. Made up of several highly homologous variants, a TCR beta motif appeared characteristic of ankylosing spondylitis blood.

CDR1 SQVTM and CDR2 ANQGSEA come from the germline V gene. Between the trimmed V and J ends, which lost 1 base and 2 bases, there was a span of 17 bases. The CDR3 loop spans 16 amino acids. TCR beta libraries were made by quantitative 5'-RACE with molecular barcodes. A single record per CDR3 protein comes from TCRdb applying MiXCR to the 5' RACE reads. The data contain fewer than 500,000 distinct CDR3 sequences, roughly a quarter of them singletons. Worth noting for this clonotype: Antigen specificity is unknown.

The material sequenced was blood, either unsorted or a sorted T cell fraction (not recorded which). The source is a male donor with ankylosing spondylitis. This rearrangement joins TRBV29-1 to TRBJ1-2; possible D gene TRBD1, 5 bases. This CDR3 is CSVEGRRQGLNYGYTF. The CDR3, as DNA: TGCAGCGTTGAAGGGAGGCGGCAGGGCCTCAACTATGGCTACACCTTC.